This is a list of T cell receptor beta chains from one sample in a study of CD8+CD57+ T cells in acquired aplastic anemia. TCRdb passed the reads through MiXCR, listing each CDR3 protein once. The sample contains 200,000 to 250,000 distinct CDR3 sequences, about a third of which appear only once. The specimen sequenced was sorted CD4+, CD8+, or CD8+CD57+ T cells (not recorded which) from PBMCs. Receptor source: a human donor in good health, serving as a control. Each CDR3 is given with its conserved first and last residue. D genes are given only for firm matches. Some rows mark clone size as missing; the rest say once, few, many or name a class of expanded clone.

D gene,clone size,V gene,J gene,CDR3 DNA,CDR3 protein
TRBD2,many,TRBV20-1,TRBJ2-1,TGCAGTGCTCGCAAGCTTCTAGCGGGAGGGGAAGAGCAGTTCTTC,CSARKLLAGGEEQFF
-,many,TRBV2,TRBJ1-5,TGTGCCAGCAGTCGCAGCAATCAGCCCCAGCATTTT,CASSRSNQPQHF
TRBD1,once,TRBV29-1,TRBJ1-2,TGCAGCGTCCGGGCAGGGGGCGAAGTTGGCTACACCTTC,CSVRAGGEVGYTF
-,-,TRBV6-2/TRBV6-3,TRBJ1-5,TGTGCCAGCACCGACCCGACAGGCCCTTATCAGCCCCAGCATTTT,CASTDPTGPYQPQHF
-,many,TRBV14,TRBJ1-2,TGTGCCAGCAGCCAAGTGGGTTTGAATGGCTACACCTTC,CASSQVGLNGYTF
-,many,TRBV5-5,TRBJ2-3,TGTGCCAGCAGCTATAGACAGGCTAGCACAGATACGCAGTATTTT,CASSYRQASTDTQYF
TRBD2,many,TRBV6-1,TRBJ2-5,TGTGCCAGCACCCACGGGGCTAGCGGAGGAGAGACCCAGTACTTC,CASTHGASGGETQYF
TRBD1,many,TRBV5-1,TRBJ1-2,TGCGCCAGCAGCTTGGCAGGGACAGTTTTTGGCTACACCTTC,CASSLAGTVFGYTF
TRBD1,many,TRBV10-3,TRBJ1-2,TGTGCCATCACCAAAGACAGGGGGCGAGATGGCTACACCTTC,CAITKDRGRDGYTF
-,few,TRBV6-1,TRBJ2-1,TGTGCCAGCAGTGAAGCGGGCGCCTACAATGAGCAGTTCTTC,CASSEAGAYNEQFF
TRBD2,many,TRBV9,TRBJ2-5,TGTGCCAGCAGCGTAGGGGGACTAGCTGAGACCCAGTACTTC,CASSVGGLAETQYF
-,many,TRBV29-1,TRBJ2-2,TGCAGCGTTTTCAACACAGCCGGGGAGCTGTTTTTT,CSVFNTAGELFF
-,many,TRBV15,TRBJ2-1,TGTGCCACCAGCAGAGGGGTAGTCGATGAGCAGTTCTTC,CATSRGVVDEQFF
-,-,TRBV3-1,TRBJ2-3,TGTGCCAGCAGCCCAGAAAGACCCGAGAGCACAGATACGCAGTATTTT,CASSPERPESTDTQYF
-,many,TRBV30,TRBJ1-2,TGTGCCTGGAGCCCAGGGAACTATGGCTACACCTTC,CAWSPGNYGYTF
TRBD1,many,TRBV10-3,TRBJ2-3,TGTGCCGCCCGACAGGGGCGGGTTACGACAGATACGCAGTATTTT,CAARQGRVTTDTQYF
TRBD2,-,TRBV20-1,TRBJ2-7,TGCAGTGCTAGATCCCTGAGCGGACTAGCGGGAGTACACGAGCAGTACTTC,CSARSLSGLAGVHEQYF
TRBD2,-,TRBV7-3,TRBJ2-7,TGTGCCAGCAGCTTGGGGCCTAGCGGGGTCTACGGGCAGTACTTC,CASSLGPSGVYGQYF
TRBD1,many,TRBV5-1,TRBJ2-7,TGCGCCAGCAGCTTGGGACAGGGATCCCCCGAGCAGTACTTC,CASSLGQGSPEQYF
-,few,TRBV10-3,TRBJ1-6,TGTGCCATCAGTGAGTCAGCAGGGGCGAAAACACCCCTCCACTTT,CAISESAGAKTPLHF
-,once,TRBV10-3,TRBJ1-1,TGTGCCAGCAGCTTTCTCTCTAAGGGGACTGAAGCTTTCTTT,CASSFLSKGTEAFF
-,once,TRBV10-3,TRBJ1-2,TGTTCCATCAGTCGAGACAGCCTTGGGGTCTATGGCTACACCTTC,CSISRDSLGVYGYTF
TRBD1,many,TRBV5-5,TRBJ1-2,TGTGCCAGCAGCTTGGAAGGGACAGGCGGCTACACCTTC,CASSLEGTGGYTF
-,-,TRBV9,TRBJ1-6,TGCGCCAGCAGCTCTCTCCACTTT,CASSSLHF
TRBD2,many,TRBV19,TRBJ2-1,TGTGCCAGTAGTAAAGGGTCGGCGGGAGACCATGAGCAGTTCTTC,CASSKGSAGDHEQFF
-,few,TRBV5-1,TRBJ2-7,TGCGCCAGCAGACCACTGGCGGGGAAAACCTACGAGCAGTACTTC,CASRPLAGKTYEQYF
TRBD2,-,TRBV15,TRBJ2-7,TGTGCCACCAGCCCCGGGACTAACTACGAGCAGTACTTC,CATSPGTNYEQYF
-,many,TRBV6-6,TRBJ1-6,TGTGCCAGCAGTTACTCAGGCTCACCCCTCCACTTT,CASSYSGSPLHF
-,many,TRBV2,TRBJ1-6,TGTGCCAGCAGGGAATGGCAGGTTATTTCACCCCTCCACTTT,CASREWQVISPLHF